This T cell receptor (beta chain) was captured by sequencing in a study of human T cells and chemical hapten exposure. TCRdb used MiXCR to reprocess the RACE reads, holding one entry per CDR3 protein. The table lists around 300,000 distinct CDR3 sequences, approximately 6.9% of them singletons. This clonotype was counted ten times or more. Its matching antigen is unknown. Study-wide findings and caveats: Alopecia affected the donors, so their immune response may differ from healthy people's. Correlating positively with patch test score were the PT1 expanded TCR counts.

Time point of the sample: patch test 1, 2 weeks after DPC sensitization. The treatment here: therapeutic diphenylcyclopropenone sensitization with weekly scalp DPC. The sample was whole blood, taken in connection with sensitization to the hapten diphenylcyclopropenone (DPC). This TCR was recovered from a woman aged 18-29 years with alopecia areata. Some clones in this sample may be carry-over from other donors' samples.

CDR3 amino acids: CASSEWRSSYEQYF. In DNA form, the CDR3 reads TGTGCCAGCAGTGAGTGGAGGAGCTCCTACGAGCAGTACTTC. The chain links TRBV2 to TRBJ2-7, with D perhaps matching TRBD2 (5 bases). With 3 bases removed from V and 0 bases from J, the gap between germline ends came to 9 bases. This CDR3 region has 14 residues. The V gene's germline CDR1 is SNHLY and CDR2 FYNNEI.